The clone carrying this T cell receptor beta chain appeared many times. Clinicians diagnosed patients from clinical symptoms, serum thyroxine and TRAb, thyroid ultrasound and orbital computed tomography. RNA transcripts gave rise to amplified TCR beta CDR3 regions. HTBI primers were the set used in a first-round RT-PCR of the TCR CDR3. Via MiXCR, TCRdb re-called the multiplex PCR reads, giving one row per CDR3 protein. The table includes 300,000 to 450,000 distinct CDR3 sequences, 14% detected once. The data originate from a study of T cells in Graves' hyperthyroidism and ophthalmopathy. Germline loops: CDR1 SQVTM, CDR2 ANQGSEA. J gave up 4 bases and V 0 bases, and 5 bases lay outside the gene matches. CDR3 length equals 15 residues.

This chain joins TRBV29-1 and TRBJ1-1; 10 bases agree with TRBD1. Sequencing was performed on blood. The TCR originated in a woman in her 30s with Graves' ophthalmopathy. The CDR3 DNA reads TGCAGCGTTGAAGATCTTGACAGGGGGCCCACTGAAGCTTTCTTT. Residues: CSVEDLDRGPTEAFF.